This T cell receptor beta chain was profiled in a study of cytomegalovirus exposure and HLA in healthy donors. A multiplex PCR was run with 60 Vbeta primers and 13 Jbeta primers. This table comes from immunoSEQ multiplex PCR, and its TCRdb copy is limited to in-frame clones, with some not included. The profile shows approximately 140,000 clones, approximately 84% of them singletons. Losses at the gene ends were 4 bases for V and 5 bases for J; bases not matched to a gene: 9. Germline-derived CDR1 and CDR2 are MNHEY and SVGAGI. There are 15 residues in the CDR3. Of note for this clone: As yet, its antigen is unknown.

Overall study findings and caveats: Presence/absence analyses assumed roughly uniform sequencing depth across donors. For most TCR beta V segments, an earlier analysis put the productive rate at about 87% or about 30% of the time.

The rearrangement joins TRBV6-5 to TRBJ2-7; 9 nucleotides line up with TRBD1. The sequenced sample was PBMCs. This TCR derives from a woman between 40 and 50 years old in good health and CMV-seronegative. CDR3 coding DNA: TGTGCCAGCAGTTGGATACAGGGGGCCTTCGACGAGCAGTACTTC. Translation: CASSWIQGAFDEQYF.